The T cell receptor (beta chain) under discussion was sequenced for a study of vaccination effects on CD4 cells after COVID-19. Whole-study context: Post-vaccine draws lagged the second dose by a median of 72 days. Study-wide findings and caveats: Convalescent patients were scarce, and early post-infection timepoints were absent.

The assay was immunoSEQ multiplex PCR, and TCRdb's table has in-frame clones only and misses some. The sample lists about 24,000 clones, 81% occurring once. Regarding this clone: Its antigen is not identified.

Antigen-specific CD4+ T cells were expanded (with viral peptide pools) by the ViraFEST assay ahead of sequencing. It was after nine to ten days of culture that CD4+ T cells were isolated. Of the BNT162b2 and mRNA-1273 vaccines, participants received two doses of one or the other. Half-medium replacement with IL-2 medium occurred on days 3 and 7. The CDR3 spans 17 residues. Germline V CDR1 and CDR2: SGHDT, YYEEEE. Between the trimmed V and J ends, which lost 3 bases and 1 base, there was a span of 19 bases. V is TRBV5-6 and J is TRBJ2-5; possibly TRBD1 for D (6 bases). The sample in question was CD4+ T cells from PBMCs cultured with SARS-CoV-2 spike peptides, obtained after COVID-19 vaccination. This receptor was taken from a human donor who received a COVID-19 vaccine. Some clones in this sample may be carry-over from other donors' samples. CDR3 sequence: CASSWSTRGPFQETQYF. The CDR3 DNA follows: TGTGCCAGCAGCTGGTCGACCAGGGGACCTTTCCAAGAGACCCAGTACTTC.